These 22 T cell receptor beta chains were sequenced from one sample in a study of Graves' ophthalmopathy and Graves' hyperthyroidism. Amplification targeted the TCR beta CDR3 regions, with RNA transcripts as the source material. An initial RT-PCR round employing HTBI primers preceded a second-round multiplex PCR. TCRdb analysed the multiplex PCR reads with MiXCR anew, one entry per CDR3 protein. This sample has approximately 700,000 distinct CDR3 sequences, with 35% to 50% found just once. Sequencing input: peripheral blood. These receptors were collected from an adult man with Graves' ophthalmopathy.

This clonotype was seen many times. A read error may produce the germline difference seen at one junction end. V is TRBV24-1 and J is TRBJ1-5, with D perhaps TRBD1 (6 bases). Germline V CDR1 and CDR2: KGHDR, SFDVKD. The CDR3 has 15 residues. The CDR3 spells CASSYLGRGPQPQHF. DNA of the CDR3: TGTGCCAGCAGTTACTTGGGCAGGGGACCTCAGCCCCAGCATTTT.

The chain joins TRBV19 to TRBJ1-1, with D perhaps TRBD1 (5 bases). Trimming removed 8 bases from V and 0 bases from J, with 16 bases in between. The CDR3 is 15 amino acids. Per germline, CDR1 LNHDA and CDR2 SQIVND (reference sequence). The CDR3 DNA is TGTGCCAGTGGCCACATGGGACCCCTGAACACTGAAGCTTTCTTT. This sequence encodes CASGHMGPLNTEAFF.

V gene TRBV20-1 combines with J gene TRBJ2-2; TRBD2 aligns across 15 bases. The CDR3 runs to 15 residues. Looked up from germline, CDR1 is DFQATT and CDR2 is SNEGSKA (reference sequence). Trimming removed 5 bases from V and 8 bases from J; junction bases left unmatched: 6. This CDR3 reads CSARTSGRVGGELFF. In DNA, the CDR3 is TGCAGTGCTCGGACTAGCGGGAGGGTTGGAGGGGAGCTGTTTTTT.

Concerning this clonotype itself: A read error is possible here, since a much larger clone lies one base away. V and J are TRBV7-9 and TRBJ2-5; no reliable D call. This CDR3 has 14 residues. The germline V gene encodes CDR1 SEHNR and CDR2 FQNEAQ (reference sequence). The CDR3, as DNA: TGTGCCGGCAGCTTATTGATGGTGCGGGAGACCCAGTACTTC. It specifies CAGSLLMVRETQYF. The full variable domain, its missing parts supplied by reference TRBV7-9 and TRBJ2-5, is DTGVSQNPRHKITKRGQNVTFRCDPISEHNRLYWYRQTLGQGPEFLTYFQNEAQLEKSRLLSDRFSAERPKGSFSTLEIQRTEQGDSAMYLCAGSLLMVRETQYFGPGTRLLVL.

Comment on this clonotype: A read error may be the cause here, since a much bigger clone is one base away. V is TRBV10-3 and J is TRBJ1-6; no clear D. V was cut by 10 bases and J by 7 bases, with 14 bases left in between. The CDR3 has 13 residues. Germline V lookup: CDR1 ENHRY, CDR2 SYGVKD. The chain's CDR3 is CASTEISNSPLHF. The CDR3 DNA sequence: TGTGCCAGCACGGAGATCTCGAATTCACCCCTCCACTTT.

This chain links TRBV19 with TRBJ1-1; perhaps TRBD1 as D (6 bases). The CDR3 runs 14 residues. Germline CDR1 and CDR2: LNHDA and SQIVND (reference sequence). Trimming pared 4 bases from V and 4 bases from J, leaving 13 bases between. Written as DNA, the CDR3 is TGTGCCAGTAGTAAACAGGGAAGTAGCACTGAAGCTTTCTTT. This sequence encodes CASSKQGSSTEAFF.

The sample holds many counts of this clonotype. The V gene is TRBV7-2, the J gene TRBJ1-1; 7 nucleotides agree with TRBD1. The V segment lost 5 bases and the J segment 4 bases; nucleotides outside the gene matches: 13. The V gene's germline CDR1 is SGHTA and CDR2 FQGNSA. CDR3 length: 16 residues. This CDR3 is CASSHGTVQRSTEAFF. The CDR3 coding sequence is TGTGCCAGCAGCCACGGGACAGTTCAGAGGAGCACTGAAGCTTTCTTT.

Here the CDR3 reads CASSLSNSGGYGYTF. The CDR3 DNA is TGTGCCAGCAGCTTGTCAAACAGTGGAGGGTATGGCTACACCTTC. This rearrangement joins TRBV5-6 to TRBJ1-2, with no clear D. Germline V gene sequence: CDR1 SGHDT, CDR2 YYEEEE. V lost 1 base, J lost 5 bases, and 15 bases lay in between. The CDR3 consists of 15 residues.

This clonotype has a count of ten or more. CDR3 amino acids: CASSGPFRDSPLHF. DNA for the CDR3: TGCGCCAGCAGTGGTCCATTCCGGGATTCACCCCTCCACTTT. The gene calls are TRBV10-2 and TRBJ1-6; unclear D gene. The CDR3 consists of 14 residues. The germline gives CDR1 WSHSY, CDR2 SAAADI. V was trimmed by 4 bases and J by 8 bases, leaving 12 bases between them.

This clonotype was recorded many times. The rearrangement joins TRBV10-3 to TRBJ1-5; 10 positions agree with TRBD1. The germline V gene encodes CDR1 ENHRY and CDR2 SYGVKD. V shed 0 bases, J shed 6 bases, and the junction held 5 bases outside the gene matches. The CDR3 sequence is 16 residues long. CDR3 protein: CAISESGDRGFQPQHF. The CDR3 DNA follows: TGTGCCATCAGTGAGTCCGGGGACAGGGGATTTCAGCCCCAGCATTTT.

This clonotype was counted a few times. The chain employs TRBV7-9 and TRBJ2-5; no definite D call. The ends were cut back, 4 bases at V and 0 bases at J, with 9 bases in the middle. The CDR3 runs to 14 residues. Germline assignment: CDR1 SEHNR and CDR2 FQNEAQ (reference sequence). The CDR3 region is CASSSTQYQETQYF. The CDR3 nucleotides are TGTGCCAGCAGCTCGACGCAGTACCAAGAGACCCAGTACTTC.

This sequence joins TRBV7-2 and TRBJ2-5; 12 nucleotides match TRBD1. The germline V gene has CDR1 SGHTA and CDR2 FQGNSA. Trimming took 6 bases from V and 5 from J; bases not matched to a gene: 7. The CDR3 loop spans 15 amino acids. The chain's CDR3 is CASSWGTGGWETQYF. CDR3 sequence (DNA): TGTGCCAGCAGTTGGGGGACAGGGGGCTGGGAGACCCAGTACTTC.

The V call is TRBV10-3, the J call TRBJ2-2, with D maybe TRBD2 (6 bases). The length of the CDR3 is 15 residues. Trimming stripped 10 bases from V and 2 bases from J, with 17 bases between. Germline V gene data show CDR1 as ENHRY and CDR2 as SYGVKD. The CDR3 region has the DNA TGTGCCAGCAACCGGGGGAGCAGTAACACCGGGGAGCTGTTTTTT. It translates to CASNRGSSNTGELFF.

J is TRBJ1-4 and V is TRBV15; 10 positions agree with TRBD1. Germline-derived CDR1 and CDR2 are LNHNV and YYDKDF (reference sequence). There are 16 residues in the CDR3. Trimming removed 5 bases from V and 8 bases from J; junction bases left unmatched: 11. As DNA, the CDR3 is TGTGCCACCAGCGGATCACAGGGGACAGGGGTCGAAAAACTGTTTTTT. This gives the protein CATSGSQGTGVEKLFF.

This clonotype appeared many times. J is TRBJ1-4 and V is TRBV12-3 or TRBV12-4; no reliable D call. This CDR3 is built from 11 residues. Trimming removed 3 bases at V and 5 bases at J, with 1 base between. The CDR3 here is CASSLNEKLFF. CDR3 nucleotide sequence: TGTGCCAGCAGTTTGAATGAAAAACTGTTTTTT.

The sample holds a few counts of this clonotype. This chain joins TRBV7-2 and TRBJ2-7, with D maybe TRBD1 (5 bases). Germline V lookup: CDR1 SGHTA, CDR2 FQGNSA. This CDR3 has 15 residues. V was trimmed by 4 bases and J by 1 base, leaving 14 bases between them. The CDR3 sequence is CASSSLTERSYEQYF. The DNA for the CDR3 is TGTGCCAGCAGCTCTTTGACAGAACGATCCTACGAGCAGTACTTC.

This clonotype turned up a few times. The chain links TRBV20-1 to TRBJ2-7; 8 bases agree with TRBD1. CDR3 length: 15 amino acids. V was pared by 1 base and J by 0 bases, with 5 bases of the junction left unmatched. The V gene's germline CDR1 is DFQATT and CDR2 SNEGSKA (reference sequence). CDR3 protein: CSARAFTGGSYEQYF. In DNA, the CDR3 is TGCAGTGCTAGAGCTTTTACAGGGGGCTCCTACGAGCAGTACTTC.

This clonotype has ten or more counts. The chain carries TRBV7-2 and TRBJ2-5; no firm D call. This CDR3 region has 15 residues. V shed 1 base and J shed 1 base, with 10 bases lying between them. CDR1 is SGHTA and CDR2 is FQGNSA in the germline V gene. CDR3 sequence: CASSLELVSQETQYF. In nucleotides, the CDR3 is TGTGCCAGCAGCTTAGAGTTGGTTAGCCAAGAGACCCAGTACTTC.

This chain connects TRBV10-3 to TRBJ1-2, with D maybe TRBD1 (5 bases). The germline V gene encodes CDR1 ENHRY and CDR2 SYGVKD. There are 13 residues in the CDR3. V was cut by 6 bases and J by 6 bases, with 14 bases left in between. CDR3: CAIRPGRGHGYTF. The CDR3 bases are TGTGCCATCAGACCGGGACGGGGTCATGGCTACACCTTC.

J is TRBJ2-7 and V is TRBV7-9, with D possibly TRBD2 on 6 matching bases. Trimming took off 1 base at V and 1 base at J, with 14 bases between the two ends. CDR3 length equals 16 residues. Germline V lookup: CDR1 SEHNR, CDR2 FQNEAQ (reference sequence). In nucleotides, the CDR3 is TGTGCCAGCAGCTTAGGGCTCACGGGACTGTCCTACGAGCAGTACTTC. Encoded protein: CASSLGLTGLSYEQYF.

This clonotype was seen a few times. The chain combines TRBV7-9 with TRBJ2-7; 7 positions match TRBD1. Looked up from germline, CDR1 is SEHNR and CDR2 is FQNEAQ (reference sequence). V lost 7 bases, J lost 3 bases, and 9 bases stayed unmatched. The CDR3 contains 14 residues. CDR3 protein: CASTSTGKGYEQYF. The CDR3 nucleotides read TGTGCCAGCACCTCGACAGGGAAGGGCTACGAGCAGTACTTC.

Ten or more counts support this clonotype. V usage is TRBV2 and J usage is TRBJ2-7; D remains unclear. V lost 0 bases and J lost 2, with 11 bases in between. The CDR3 extends over 15 amino acids. Germline V gene data show CDR1 as SNHLY and CDR2 as FYNNEI. The CDR3 loop is CASSEARQLAYEQYF. CDR3 coding DNA: TGTGCCAGCAGTGAAGCTCGCCAGTTAGCCTACGAGCAGTACTTC.